This TCR beta chain emerged from a study of OX40 agonist ivuxolimab in advanced cancers. In the study overall: Ivuxolimab was a fully human IgG2 agonistic monoclonal antibody targeting the costimulatory receptor OX40 (CD134). Prior anti-PD-1, anti-PD-L1 or anti-CTLA-4 therapy was permitted, and about 40% of dose-escalation patients had received checkpoint inhibitors. Intravenous ivuxolimab was administered to patients every 2 weeks at six dose levels: 0.01, 0.1, 0.3, 1.5, 3 and 10 mg/kg. Peripheral TCRbeta sequencing aimed to test whether ivuxolimab altered TCR sequence diversity and caused clonal T-cell expansion. Among the roughly 50 dose-escalation patients, some 19 had hepatocellular carcinoma, roughly 15 melanoma, 9 renal cell carcinoma and 9 head and neck cancer. A male proportion of 82.7% and a mean age of approximately 62 years, ranging from roughly 23 to 79, were recorded for the dose-escalation cohort. The paper describes the monotherapy dose-escalation part (N ≈ 50 patients) of the phase I trial of ivuxolimab. Partial responses occurred in three dose-escalation patients: two with cutaneous melanoma and one with hepatocellular carcinoma.

The CDR3, cysteine through phenylalanine, is 13 amino acids long. The retained sequence is limited to the CDR3, 39 bases, with the frame set at the first base. For this chain, trimming is 6 bases at the V end and 6 bases at the J end, and the number of junction bases without a gene match is 7. The germline V gene encodes CDR1 WSHSY and CDR2 SAAADI. For sequencing of the TCRbeta CDR3 region, genomic DNA was extracted from the sorted cells. The immunoSEQ Assay was used to sequence the TCRbeta CDR3 regions. As stored in TCRdb, this immuneACCESS dataset retains in-frame rearrangements with V and J assigned. A fraction of the clones does not appear; measured against another copy, unresolved V genes explain less than half of the discrepancy, and the remainder lacks a known reason. The sample table contains about 64,000 clones; only one count was recorded for approximately 88% of them. Under 3.5% of the sample comes from the top ten.

Overall study outcomes, separate from this receptor: Clonal expansion of both CD4+ and CD8+ blood T cells was observed from baseline to week 6 at doses 0.1 to 3.0 mg/kg. The antigen specificity of the clonally expanded peripheral T cells was not determined. In partial responders in the 0.1-3.0 mg/kg groups, normalized peripheral clonal expansion was found to be among the lowest, especially among CD8+ T cells. After ivuxolimab, CD8+ T cells had more expanded clones than CD4+ T cells on average. Low levels of normalized T-cell clonal expansion were also seen in some patients who did not respond.

A word on this clone: Its target antigen remains unknown. No base quality information exists; no much larger clone differs at one position.

The trial excluded patients who had a history of autoimmune disease or were on systemic immunosuppression. Peripheral blood for TCR sequencing was collected from all dose cohorts at baseline, on cycle 4 day 1, and on cycle 7 day 1. The samples were drawn from a first-in-human, open-label, multicenter phase I dose-escalation trial of ivuxolimab. Adults with locally advanced or metastatic head and neck squamous cell, hepatocellular, melanoma or renal cell carcinoma were enrolled in the trial. Before TCR sequencing, CD4+ T cells and CD8+ T cells were sorted from peripheral blood as separate populations.

The sequence links TRBV10-2 to TRBJ2-7; TRBD1 matches 8 bases in the middle. The sequence was obtained from an adult with an advanced solid tumor such as melanoma, head and neck, liver or kidney cancer. The starting material was CD4+ or CD8+ T cells sorted from blood, obtained in a trial of the OX40 agonist ivuxolimab. The CDR3 reads CASSQDRASEQYF. The nucleotide sequence reads as follows: TGCGCCAGCAGCCAGGACAGGGCGTCCGAGCAGTACTTC.